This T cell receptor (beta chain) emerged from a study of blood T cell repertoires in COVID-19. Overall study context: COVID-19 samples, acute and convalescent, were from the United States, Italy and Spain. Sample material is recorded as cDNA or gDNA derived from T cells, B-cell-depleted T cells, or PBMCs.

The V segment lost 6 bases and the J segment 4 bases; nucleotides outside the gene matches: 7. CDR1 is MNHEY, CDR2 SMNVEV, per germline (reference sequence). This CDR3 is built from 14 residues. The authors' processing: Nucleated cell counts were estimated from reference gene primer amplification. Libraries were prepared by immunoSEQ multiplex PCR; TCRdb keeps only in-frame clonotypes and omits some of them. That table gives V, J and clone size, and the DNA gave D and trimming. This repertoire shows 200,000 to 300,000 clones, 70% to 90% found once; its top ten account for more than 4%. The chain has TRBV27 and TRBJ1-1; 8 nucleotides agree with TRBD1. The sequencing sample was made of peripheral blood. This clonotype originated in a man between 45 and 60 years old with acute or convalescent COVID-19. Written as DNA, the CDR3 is TGTGCCAGCAGCACGGGACAGGTATCCACTGAAGCTTTCTTT. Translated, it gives CASSTGQVSTEAFF.